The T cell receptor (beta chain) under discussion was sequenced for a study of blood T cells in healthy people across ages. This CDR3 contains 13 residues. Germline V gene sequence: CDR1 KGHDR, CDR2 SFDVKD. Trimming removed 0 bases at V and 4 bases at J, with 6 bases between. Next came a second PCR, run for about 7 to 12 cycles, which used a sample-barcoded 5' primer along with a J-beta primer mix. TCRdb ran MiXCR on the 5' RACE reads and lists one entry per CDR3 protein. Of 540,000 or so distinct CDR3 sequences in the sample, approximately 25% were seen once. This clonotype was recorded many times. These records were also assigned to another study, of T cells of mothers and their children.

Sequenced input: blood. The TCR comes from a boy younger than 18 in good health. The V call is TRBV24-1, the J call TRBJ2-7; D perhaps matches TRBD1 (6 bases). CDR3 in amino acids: CATSDLTGYEQYF. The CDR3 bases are TGTGCCACCAGTGATTTGACAGGGTACGAGCAGTACTTC.